This paragraph reports one TCR beta chain. Its antigen is unknown. CDR3 length: 15 amino acids. Germline CDR1 reads SGHTA; CDR2 reads FQGNSA. V lost 5 bases and J lost 4, with 15 bases in between. The data belong to a study of T cell repertoires in cytomegalovirus infection. Turning to the study itself: It can be stated that public TCR beta signatures indicated CMV infection as well as a matching HLA type. General observations from the study: Dominating the ex vivo response were HLA-C-restricted CMV-specific TCR beta clonotypes. CMV carriers with the relevant HLA were identified by cumulative public TCR beta family frequency.

TCRdb itself ran the reads through MiXCR, one entry per CDR3 protein. The sample lists approximately 190,000 distinct CDR3 sequences, 28% occurring once. The gene calls are TRBV7-2 and TRBJ1-3, with a weak D call TRBD1 (6 bases). The specimen was PBMCs. The clonotype was recovered from a human donor in good health (CMV status not recorded). Some clones in this sample may be carry-over from other donors' samples. In nucleotides, the CDR3 is TGTGCCAGCAGCCCGGGGGCTACGCTCGGAAACACCATATATTTT. Encoded protein: CASSPGATLGNTIYF.